This record looks at one T cell receptor beta chain sequence and its context. There is no known antigen for this receptor. No clone much larger than this one lies a single base away; base qualities are absent. Cut back by 3 bases and 0 bases, the V and J ends lie 17 bases apart. The CDR3 runs 17 amino acids, cysteine and phenylalanine included. Only the CDR3 DNA is retained, 51 bases long and in frame from the first base. Via the germline V gene, CDR1 is SGHRS and CDR2 YFSETQ. Library method: 5' RACE. The listed sequencing device is Illumina HiSeq 2000. Template switching introduced a universal primer binding site; the final cDNA contained a unique molecular identifier, enabling accurate counting of TCR cDNA molecules. Specific primers in the conserved constant-segment region were used to synthesize first-strand cDNA for the TCR alpha and beta chains. Each cDNA library was double barcoded, with a SMART-Mk sample barcode plus Illumina barcodes, to control for contamination. Two successive PCR steps introduced TruSeq adapter sequences along with Illumina sample barcodes. Sequencing of the TCR alpha and beta cDNA libraries was done on the Illumina HiSeq platform using custom primers. Concerning the study's data processing: Raw reads were processed with MiGEC to extract unique molecular identifiers, and MiXCR was used to determine CDR3 positions. Recombination models were inferred per individual with the repgenHMM and IGoR tools using an EM algorithm. The tcR package in R was used for shared clonotype analysis, with sharing normalized by the product of cloneset sizes. To study raw recombination without the effects of thymic and clonal selection, out-of-frame nonproductive sequences were analyzed. Starting from the raw public reads, TCRdb applied fastp trimming at Q25, assembled clones with MiXCR and retained in-frame beta chains. Entries are consolidated by CDR3 protein sequence, retaining the most common genes and DNA. The V and J calls were not made by the authors but by TCRdb's processing. The sample data list 1.5 million to 2 million distinct CDR3 sequences, and about 32% of these were observed just once. Jointly, the top ten make up less than 0.35% of the sample.

Every donor was a healthy Caucasian. The data are from a study of identical twins (dated by TCRdb to about 2016). For the wider study: To test whether fetal clonotypes persist, this study deep-sequenced TCR alpha and beta repertoires from monozygotic twins, from unrelated adults of various ages, and from cord blood. Replicate twin experiments were performed at different times using different library preparation protocols to rule out contamination.

The investigation overall reported the following: Compared with coincidental sharing between unrelated individuals, out-of-frame TCR alpha sequences shared between twins had an excess of sequences with low generation probability. In monozygotic twins, recombination models systematically underestimated out-of-frame TCR alpha sharing, but the models matched the sharing seen between unrelated individuals. Fewer insertions were carried by abundant cord blood beta clonotypes; a weaker similar trend was observed in young adult naive repertoires, while no such trend was observed in memory repertoires. Excess twin sharing in beta out-of-frame sequences was weaker because fewer shared sequences lowered the signal-to-noise ratio. Because the same donors could not be followed over many years, conclusions were based on cross-sectional statistical analysis. Zero-insertion analyses could be partly confounded by invariant T cells such as MAIT and iNKT, although diverse VJ usage argued against such confounding for most clonotypes.

The sequence links TRBV5-1 to TRBJ2-3, with the D call perhaps TRBD1 or TRBD2, as 5 bases match in each case. The TCR comes from a newborn girl in good health. The specimen was cord blood. The CDR3 is CASSSRDGPGSTDTQYF. The DNA sequence is TGCGCCAGCAGCTCCCGGGACGGCCCTGGTAGCACAGATACGCAGTATTTT.